This entry lists 10 T cell receptor beta chains sequenced from one sample in a study of blood T cell repertoires in COVID-19. Sequencing was performed with immunoSEQ multiplex PCR; in TCRdb, only in-frame clones are kept and a portion is missing. This sample has around 500,000 clones, with 70% to 90% found just once. The sample comprised peripheral blood. These receptors all stem from a human donor in a cohort sampled during active COVID-19.

V is TRBV19 and J is TRBJ2-3; D gene unclear. Trimming left V 6 bases short and J 1 base short, with 17 bases between. Per germline, CDR1 LNHDA and CDR2 SQIVND (reference sequence). CDR3 length: 16 amino acids. The CDR3: CASSKIEVMGTDTQYF. CDR3 nucleotide sequence: TGTGCCAGTAGCAAAATAGAGGTTATGGGCACAGATACGCAGTATTTT.

The chain recombines TRBV6-5 with TRBJ1-2; 7 bases are shared with TRBD1. V was pared by 6 bases and J by 0 bases, with 7 bases of the junction left unmatched. The CDR3 sequence is 15 residues long. Germline CDR1 reads MNHEY; CDR2 reads SVGAGI. CDR3 loop: CASSVIGQANYGYTF. The DNA for the CDR3 is TGTGCCAGCAGCGTAATCGGACAGGCTAACTATGGCTACACCTTC.

V usage is TRBV7-9 and J usage is TRBJ2-3, with a possible D match to TRBD1 (7 bases). V was shortened by 1 base and J by 3 bases, with 14 bases between the two germline ends. This CDR3 has 16 amino acids. Germline V gene sequence: CDR1 SEHNR, CDR2 FQNEAQ (reference sequence). CDR3 bases: TGTGCCAGCAGCTTAGGATGGGCAGGGGGGACAGATACGCAGTATTTT. Residues: CASSLGWAGGTDTQYF.

The rearrangement uses TRBV3-1 (or the pseudogene TRBV3-2) and TRBJ1-1, with a possible D match to TRBD1 (6 bases). There are 13 residues in the CDR3. Germline values: CDR1 LGHDT, CDR2 YNNKEL (reference sequence). The V end was cut by 0 bases, the J end by 12 bases, with 14 bases between. CDR3 sequence: CASSQDSRGVTFF. CDR3 DNA: TGTGCCAGCAGCCAAGATAGCAGGGGAGTAACTTTCTTT.

The rearrangement joins TRBV5-1 to TRBJ2-5; the match to TRBD1 covers 9 bases. The CDR3 contains 16 residues. Germline-derived CDR1 and CDR2 are SGHRS and YFSETQ. V shed 0 bases and J 1 base; nucleotides not matched to a gene: 4. The CDR3 loop reads CASSLVRTGAQETQYF. The CDR3 DNA is TGCGCCAGCAGCTTGGTAAGGACAGGGGCCCAAGAGACCCAGTACTTC.

The V and J genes are TRBV25-1 and TRBJ2-1; TRBD2 matches 10 bases. V shed 5 bases, J shed 4 bases, and the junction held 8 bases outside the gene matches. This CDR3 has 16 amino acids. Germline V gene sequence: CDR1 MGHDK, CDR2 SYGVNS. The CDR3 protein is CASSTTSGPEYNEQFF. The CDR3, as DNA: TGTGCCAGCAGTACGACTAGCGGGCCTGAATACAATGAGCAGTTCTTC.

The V and J genes are TRBV10-2 and TRBJ2-3, with 7 bases aligning to TRBD1. The V gene's germline CDR1 is WSHSY and CDR2 SAAADI. There are 15 residues in the CDR3. The junction had 10 bases not matched to a gene; V was cut back by 6 bases and J by 4 bases. The CDR3 region is CASSDSGTEPDTQYF. In DNA, the CDR3 is TGCGCCAGCAGCGACTCCGGGACAGAGCCAGATACGCAGTATTTT.

This clone was detected a few times. This chain uses TRBV9 with TRBJ2-1, with D perhaps TRBD1 (6 bases). Germline lookup yields CDR1 SGDLS and CDR2 YYNGEE. This CDR3 spans 12 amino acids. V gave up 5 bases and J gave up 12 bases, with 15 bases separating them. The CDR3 loop reads CASRYRERGQFF. In nucleotides, the CDR3 is TGTGCCAGCAGATACAGGGAAAGGGGGCAGTTCTTC.

The V call is TRBV5-5, the J call TRBJ2-3; the match to TRBD1 covers 8 bases. V was pared by 4 bases and J by 3 bases, with 13 bases of the junction left unmatched. This CDR3 spans 17 amino acids. Per the germline V gene, CDR1 is SGHKS and CDR2 is YYEKEE (reference sequence). The CDR3 sequence: CASSRTGNLLRTDTQYF. DNA of the CDR3: TGTGCCAGCAGCCGGACAGGGAATCTTCTCCGGACAGATACGCAGTATTTT.

The chain has TRBV28 and TRBJ1-1, with TRBD1 identical over 10 bases. CDR3 length: 17 amino acids. J was trimmed by 4 bases and V by 7 bases; bases with no gene match: 15. Germline V gene sequence: CDR1 MDHEN, CDR2 SYDVKM. CDR3 protein: CASTAGGTGARVTEAFF. DNA of the CDR3: TGTGCCAGCACTGCGGGGGGGACAGGGGCTCGGGTCACTGAAGCTTTCTTT.